These 26 T cell receptor beta chains originate from one sample sequenced in a study of blood T cell repertoires in COVID-19. The repertoire was sequenced with immunoSEQ multiplex PCR; TCRdb's copy has only in-frame clones and lacks some. The repertoire holds more than 300,000 clones, with over 70% as singletons. Sequences were obtained from peripheral blood. The source is a woman aged 45-60 years with acute or convalescent COVID-19.

This rearrangement joins TRBV9 to TRBJ2-3; 8 bases map to TRBD2. CDR1 SGDLS and CDR2 YYNGEE come from the germline V gene. With 3 bases clipped from V and 4 bases from J, the junction kept 7 bases outside the gene matches. This CDR3 region has 15 residues. CDR3: CASSGAGRAADTQYF. The CDR3 nucleotides are TGTGCCAGCAGCGGAGCCGGGAGGGCCGCAGATACGCAGTATTTT. Using reference TRBV9 and TRBJ2-3 for the parts outside the CDR3, the full variable domain is DSGVTQTPKHLITATGQRVTLRCSPRSGDLSVYWYQQSLDQGLQFLIQYYNGEERAKGNILERFSAQQFPDLHSELNLSSLELGDSALYFCASSGAGRAADTQYFGPGTRLTVL.

The V gene is TRBV30, the J gene TRBJ1-1; 9 bases fit TRBD1. The CDR3 is 14 residues long. Unmatched junction bases numbered 7, after V lost 3 bases and J lost 5 bases. Germline CDR1 is GTSNPN and CDR2 is SVGIG (reference sequence). DNA for the CDR3: TGTGCCTGGAGCTCGGACAGGGGATGGACTGAAGCTTTCTTT. This translates into CAWSSDRGWTEAFF.

The chain couples TRBV3-1 (or the pseudogene TRBV3-2) to TRBJ2-3, with D uncertain. This CDR3 has 17 amino acids. Germline CDR1 is LGHDT and CDR2 is YNNKEL (reference sequence). The V and J ends lost 0 bases and 1 base respectively, with 14 bases between them. CDR3 amino acids: CASSQDWCVQGTDTQYF. The CDR3 bases are TGTGCCAGCAGCCAAGATTGGTGCGTCCAGGGCACAGATACGCAGTATTTT.

This chain links TRBV6-6 with TRBJ2-1; D gene unclear. Germline V gene sequence: CDR1 MNHNY, CDR2 SVGAGI (reference sequence). V shed 6 bases and J shed 1 base, with 13 bases lying between them. CDR3 size: 15 residues. The CDR3 coding sequence is TGTGCCAGCAGCCAAGTGGGCAGATCCTACAATGAGCAGTTCTTC. Translated: CASSQVGRSYNEQFF.

About this clone itself: Distinct nucleotide sequences in the sample also encode this CDR3. The V and J genes are TRBV3-1 (or the pseudogene TRBV3-2) and TRBJ2-2, with TRBD1 matching 8 bases. V dropped 7 bases and J dropped 3; count of bases not matched to a gene: 4. The germline gives CDR1 LGHDT, CDR2 YNNKEL (reference sequence). This CDR3 region has 14 residues. The CDR3 DNA follows: TGTGCCAGCAACCCAGGGGGCTACACCGGGGAGCTGTTTTTT. Amino acids: CASNPGGYTGELFF.

This chain uses TRBV27 with TRBJ1-1, with D perhaps matching TRBD1 (5 bases). Trimming stripped 6 bases from V and 1 base from J, with 15 bases between. The CDR3 runs 15 residues. Per germline, CDR1 MNHEY and CDR2 SMNVEV (reference sequence). The CDR3 sequence: CASSLGRTQNTEAFF. In nucleotides, the CDR3 is TGTGCCAGCAGCTTAGGTAGGACACAGAACACTGAAGCTTTCTTT.

The V and J genes are TRBV15 and TRBJ2-7, with a tentative D call TRBD2 (6 bases). Per the germline V gene, CDR1 is LNHNV and CDR2 is YYDKDF (reference sequence). The CDR3 is 13 amino acids. With 1 base removed from V and 7 bases from J, the gap between germline ends came to 11 bases. For the CDR3, the DNA is TGTGCCACCAGCAGAGGGCAGGGAGGAGAGCAGTACGTC. Translating gives CATSRGQGGEQYV.

The rearrangement uses TRBV2 and TRBJ1-2; 8 bases agree with TRBD1. Germline lookup yields CDR1 SNHLY and CDR2 FYNNEI. V was pared by 7 bases and J by 3 bases, with 10 bases of the junction left unmatched. CDR3 length equals 15 residues. Written as DNA, the CDR3 is TGTGCCAGCATCGAACGTCGACAGGGGTACTATGGCTACACCTTC. Translated, it gives CASIERRQGYYGYTF.

The chain employs TRBV6-5 and TRBJ2-2; D not resolved. V lost 2 bases and J 0 bases, leaving 7 bases between the germline ends. The CDR3 extends over 15 amino acids. Germline V lookup: CDR1 MNHEY, CDR2 SVGAGI. CDR3 in amino acids: CASSYQTANTGELFF. CDR3 in DNA: TGTGCCAGCAGTTACCAAACTGCGAACACCGGGGAGCTGTTTTTT.

This chain uses TRBV7-3 with TRBJ2-2, with 12 bases that match TRBD2. V lost 4 bases to trimming and J lost 4 bases; unmatched junction nucleotides: 10. Looked up from germline, CDR1 is SGHTA and CDR2 is FQGTGA. CDR3 length: 18 amino acids. This CDR3 reads CASSSRLAGDQGTGELFF. In nucleotides, the CDR3 is TGTGCCAGCAGCTCCCGACTAGCGGGAGATCAGGGCACCGGGGAGCTGTTTTTT.

This clone was counted between two and nine times. The CDR3 reads CASSAQTSTGELFF. In DNA form, the CDR3 reads TGTGCCAGCAGCGCACAGACGAGCACCGGGGAGCTGTTTTTT. The gene calls are TRBV7-8 and TRBJ2-2; D gene unclear. V lost 5 bases to trimming and J lost 4 bases, with 11 bases between them. The CDR3 has 14 amino acids. Germline loops: CDR1 SGHVS, CDR2 FQNEAQ.

The V gene is TRBV7-2, the J gene TRBJ2-1; TRBD2 matches 11 bases. J lost 15 bases, V lost 0 bases, and 10 bases had no gene match. CDR1 and CDR2 from the germline V gene are SGHTA and FQGNSA. This CDR3 contains 15 residues. DNA for the CDR3: TGTGCCAGCAGCTTAGCTGATAGCGGGAGGGCCTGGATGTTCTTC. This encodes CASSLADSGRAWMFF.

The gene calls are TRBV5-4 and TRBJ2-1, with 7 bases identical to TRBD2. This CDR3 is 15 amino acids long. CDR1 is SGHNT, CDR2 YYREEE, per germline (reference sequence). V gave up 3 bases and J gave up 9 bases; unmatched junction bases: 12. The CDR3 DNA follows: TGTGCCAGCAGCTCGATGGGGGGAGGGGTCGTTGAGCAGTTCTTC. It yields the protein CASSSMGGGVVEQFF.

V is TRBV7-3 and J is TRBJ2-3, with 7 bases aligning to TRBD1. The ends lost 4 bases at V and 4 bases at J; junction bases unmatched: 5. The CDR3 has 14 residues. Germline V CDR1 and CDR2: SGHTA, FQGTGA. As DNA, the CDR3 is TGTGCCAGCAGCTGGGGACAGCAGGCAGATACGCAGTATTTT. Protein product: CASSWGQQADTQYF.

This sequence joins TRBV5-1 and TRBJ1-1, with D perhaps matching TRBD1 (6 bases). The CDR3 has 14 amino acids. Germline V gene sequence: CDR1 SGHRS, CDR2 YFSETQ. V dropped 4 bases and J dropped 4 bases, with 14 bases sitting between them. The CDR3: CASSPQSTGTEAFF. Here the CDR3 DNA reads TGCGCCAGCAGCCCGCAATCGACAGGCACTGAAGCTTTCTTT.

This chain connects TRBV27 to TRBJ1-6, with D possibly being TRBD1 (5 bases). CDR3 length: 17 residues. In germline, CDR1 is MNHEY, CDR2 SMNVEV (reference sequence). Trimming stripped 3 bases from V and 2 bases from J, with 14 bases between. In DNA form, the CDR3 reads TGTGCCAGCAGTTTCGGGGGAGGGAGGACCTATAATTCACCCCTCCACTTT. Translation: CASSFGGGRTYNSPLHF.

This sequence joins TRBV9 and TRBJ2-3, with 7 nucleotides matching TRBD1. This CDR3 has 14 residues. After removal of 2 bases from V and 2 bases from J, the junction contained 2 bases not matched to a gene. The germline V gene has CDR1 SGDLS and CDR2 YYNGEE. Here the CDR3 reads CASSVRGSTDTQYF. In nucleotides, the CDR3 is TGTGCCAGCAGCGTCAGGGGGTCCACAGATACGCAGTATTTT.

This chain connects TRBV24-1 to TRBJ2-3, with D perhaps TRBD2 (5 bases). The germline V gene has CDR1 KGHDR and CDR2 SFDVKD. V was pared by 10 bases and J by 5 bases, with 9 bases between. CDR3 length: 11 amino acids. The CDR3 DNA reads as TGTGCCACGGGAGAAGGAGATACGCAGTATTTT. Its protein is CATGEGDTQYF.

V usage is TRBV24-1 and J usage is TRBJ2-1; 8 bases align to TRBD1. CDR1 KGHDR and CDR2 SFDVKD come from the germline V gene. The CDR3 has 17 residues. With V trimmed by 3 bases and J by 9 bases, 15 bases remained unmatched. CDR3 sequence (DNA): TGTGCCACCAGTGATGTCCGACAGGGGATGGGGTGGGGTGAGCAGTTCTTC. Translating gives CATSDVRQGMGWGEQFF.

The chain links TRBV11-3 to TRBJ2-5; 11 bases agree with TRBD1. This CDR3 contains 14 residues. Germline lookup yields CDR1 SGHNT and CDR2 YENEEA. J was trimmed by 3 bases and V by 4 bases; bases with no gene match: 1. In DNA, the CDR3 is TGTGCCAGCAGCTCGGGACAGGGGGAAGAGACCCAGTACTTC. Translating it yields CASSSGQGEETQYF.

The rearrangement joins TRBV19 to TRBJ1-6; D not certain. CDR3 length equals 17 residues. Germline V CDR1 and CDR2: LNHDA, SQIVND (reference sequence). With 7 bases removed from V and 10 bases from J, the gap between germline ends came to 26 bases. The CDR3: CASTLSLERLQRSPLHF. CDR3 DNA sequence: TGTGCCAGTACCCTAAGTTTGGAGCGGCTACAAAGGTCACCCCTCCACTTT.

The J gene is TRBJ2-2, the V gene TRBV7-2; D is possibly TRBD1 (8 bases). The V end lost 5 bases, the J end lost 7 bases, and 26 bases lay between the germline ends. The CDR3 runs to 18 residues. In germline, CDR1 is SGHTA, CDR2 FQGNSA. The CDR3 DNA sequence: TGTGCCAGCAGCGCAAGGGTTGGCGGGAGACAGGGGAACGGGGAGCTGTTTTTT. Amino acid sequence: CASSARVGGRQGNGELFF.

This rearrangement joins TRBV9 to TRBJ2-6, with D tentatively TRBD1 (6 bases). This CDR3 is 16 amino acids long. The V end was cut by 4 bases, the J end by 0 bases, with 11 bases between. Germline assignment: CDR1 SGDLS and CDR2 YYNGEE. The CDR3 nucleotides read TGTGCCAGCAGCCCGACAGGCTACTCTGGGGCCAACGTCCTGACTTTC. This translates into CASSPTGYSGANVLTF.

The rearrangement joins TRBV2 to TRBJ2-2, with a possible D match to TRBD1 (5 bases). V lost 3 bases and J 0 bases, leaving 8 bases between the germline ends. CDR3 size: 15 residues. CDR1 is SNHLY, CDR2 FYNNEI, per germline. The CDR3 sequence is CASSEGRPNTGELFF. CDR3 sequence (DNA): TGTGCCAGCAGTGAGGGGCGACCGAACACCGGGGAGCTGTTTTTT. Supplemented by reference TRBV2 and TRBJ2-2, the full variable domain reads EPEVTQTPSHQVTQMGQEVILRCVPISNHLYFYWYRQILGQKVEFLVSFYNNEISEKSEIFDDQFSVERPDGSNFTLKIRSTKLEDSAMYFCASSEGRPNTGELFFGEGSRLTVL.

The J gene is TRBJ1-5, the V gene TRBV30; 7 bases are shared with TRBD1. Germline lookup yields CDR1 GTSNPN and CDR2 SVGIG (reference sequence). This CDR3 has 15 amino acids. The trim removed 3 bases at V and 0 bases at J, leaving 5 bases unmatched. CDR3: CAWRGQSYSNQPQHF. CDR3 sequence (DNA): TGTGCCTGGAGGGGACAGTCCTATAGCAATCAGCCCCAGCATTTT.

This clone was seen once. This chain uses TRBV3-1 (or the pseudogene TRBV3-2) with TRBJ2-5, with TRBD1 as a possible D gene (6 bases). Germline V gene lookup returns CDR1 LGHDT and CDR2 YNNKEL (reference sequence). This CDR3 has 13 residues. V lost 4 bases, J lost 7 bases, and 13 bases lay in between. The CDR3 is CASSRQVEGTQYF. Here the CDR3 DNA reads TGTGCCAGCAGCCGACAGGTTGAGGGGACCCAGTACTTC.